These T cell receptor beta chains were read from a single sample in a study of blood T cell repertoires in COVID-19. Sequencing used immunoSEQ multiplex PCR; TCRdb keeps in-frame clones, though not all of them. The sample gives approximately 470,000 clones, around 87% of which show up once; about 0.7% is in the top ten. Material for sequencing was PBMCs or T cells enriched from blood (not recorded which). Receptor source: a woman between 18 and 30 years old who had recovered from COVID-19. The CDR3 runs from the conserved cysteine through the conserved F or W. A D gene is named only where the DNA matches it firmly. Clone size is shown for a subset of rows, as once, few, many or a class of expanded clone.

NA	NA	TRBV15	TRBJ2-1	TGTGCCACCAGCAGAGATATGGGCAGTCACAATGAGCAGTTCTTC	CATSRDMGSHNEQFF
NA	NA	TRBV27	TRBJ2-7	TGTGCCAGCAGTCCTGGGACTTTCTACGAGCAGTACTTC	CASSPGTFYEQYF
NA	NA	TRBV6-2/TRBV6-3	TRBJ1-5	TGTGCCAGCAGTTACTACGGGATGAATCAGCCCCAGCATTTT	CASSYYGMNQPQHF
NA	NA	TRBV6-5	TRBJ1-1	TGTGCTAGTACAGGGCCGAACACTGAAGCTTTCTTT	CASTGPNTEAFF
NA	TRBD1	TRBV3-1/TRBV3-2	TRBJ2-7	TGTGCCAGCAGCATGGGACAGGGGTCCTACGAGCAGTACTTC	CASSMGQGSYEQYF
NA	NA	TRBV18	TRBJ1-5	TGTGCCAGCTCCCGGAGCACGGATAGCAATCAGCCCCAGCATTTT	CASSRSTDSNQPQHF
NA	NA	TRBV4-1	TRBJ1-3	TGCGCCAGCAGCCAGGAAAGGGCGCGGACAGTGGGGTTCCGAAACACCATATATTTT	CASSQERARTVGFRNTIYF
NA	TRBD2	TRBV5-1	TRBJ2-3	TGCGCCAGCAGCTACGGGACTAGCGGGGTCGGGCCTAGCACAGATACGCAGTATTTT	CASSYGTSGVGPSTDTQYF
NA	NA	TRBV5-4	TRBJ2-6	TGTGCCAGCGGGCGGGTGACGGACGCTTCTGGGGCCAACGTCCTGACTTTC	CASGRVTDASGANVLTF
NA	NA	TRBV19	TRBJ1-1	TGTGCCAGTACCCAGGGTTGGACTGAAGCTTTCTTT	CASTQGWTEAFF
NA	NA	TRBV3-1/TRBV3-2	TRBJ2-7	TGTGCCAGCAGCCAAGATCCAGGGGACCTGGCCTACGAGCAGTACTTC	CASSQDPGDLAYEQYF
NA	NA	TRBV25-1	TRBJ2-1	TGTGCCAGCAGTGAATTTAGGGGCAATGAGCAGTTCTTC	CASSEFRGNEQFF
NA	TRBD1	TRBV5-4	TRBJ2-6	TGTGCCAGCAGACCTACAGGGGGCGCGCTCTCTGGGGCCAACGTCCTGACTTTC	CASRPTGGALSGANVLTF
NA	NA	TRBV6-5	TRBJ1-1	TGTGCCAGCAGTTCCATCGACAGGAGGAACACTGAAGCTTTCTTT	CASSSIDRRNTEAFF
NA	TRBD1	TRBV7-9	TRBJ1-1	TGTGCCAGCAGCTTATCGGGGACAGGGGGATGGAACACTGAAGCTTTCTTT	CASSLSGTGGWNTEAFF
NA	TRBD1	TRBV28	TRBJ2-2	TGTGCCAGTGGGGGACAGTCGAACACCGGGGAGCTGTTTTTT	CASGGQSNTGELFF
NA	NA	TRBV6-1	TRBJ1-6	TGTGCCAGCAGTGAAGCGCAGGGTCTTAATTCACCCCTCCACTTT	CASSEAQGLNSPLHF
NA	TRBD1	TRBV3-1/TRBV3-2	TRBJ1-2	TGTGCCAGCAGCCAAGGGGACAGGCCGTTACCCAACTATGGCTACACCTTC	CASSQGDRPLPNYGYTF
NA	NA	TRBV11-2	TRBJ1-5	TGTGCCAGCAGCTTATCACCAGGGGTCGGGCAGCCCCAGCATTTT	CASSLSPGVGQPQHF
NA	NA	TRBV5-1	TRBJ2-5	TGCGCCAGCAGCTCCGGACAGCCCGAAGAGACCCAGTACTTC	CASSSGQPEETQYF
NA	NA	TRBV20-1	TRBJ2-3	TGCAGTGCTCGACGGGAAGATACGCAGTATTTT	CSARREDTQYF
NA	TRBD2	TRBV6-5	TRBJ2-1	TGTGCCAGCTGGCGGGGGTGGAATGAGCAGTTCTTC	CASWRGWNEQFF
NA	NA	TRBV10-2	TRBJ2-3	TGCGCCAGCAGAGTTCTACATACGCAGTATTTT	CASRVLHTQYF
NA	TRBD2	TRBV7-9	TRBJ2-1	TGTGCCAGCAGCCTAAAGAGCGAGGCTAGCGGGGGGGTAGAGCAGTTCTTC	CASSLKSEASGGVEQFF
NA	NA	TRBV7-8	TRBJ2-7	TGTGCCAGCAGCCCCGGGGACGGGAGCTACGAGCAGTACTTC	CASSPGDGSYEQYF
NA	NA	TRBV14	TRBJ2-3	TGTGCCAGCAGCCGTAGCGGCTGGCCCCATACGCAGTATTTT	CASSRSGWPHTQYF
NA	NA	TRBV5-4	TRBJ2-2	TGTGCCAGCAGCCTCGGCGGGGGCGGGGGTAACACCGGGGAGCTGTTTTTT	CASSLGGGGGNTGELFF
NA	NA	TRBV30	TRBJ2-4	TGTGCCTGTGGTGTAGCCCCCCGGGCCAAAAACATTCAGTACTTC	CACGVAPRAKNIQYF
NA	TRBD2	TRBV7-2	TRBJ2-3	TGTGCCAGCAGCCCCATTAGCGGGGGGTTGCTCACAGATACGCAGTATTTT	CASSPISGGLLTDTQYF
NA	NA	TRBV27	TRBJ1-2	TGTGCCAGCAGTTTATTAAGGGGAAAAGGGGGCTACACCTTC	CASSLLRGKGGYTF
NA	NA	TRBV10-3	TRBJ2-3	TGTGCCATCAGTAGGGGCAGGCTGACAGATACGCAGTATTTT	CAISRGRLTDTQYF
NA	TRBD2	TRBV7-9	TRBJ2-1	TGTGCCAGCAGCTTAACGGTTTTAGGACTAGCGGGGGGGAATGAGCAGTTCTTC	CASSLTVLGLAGGNEQFF
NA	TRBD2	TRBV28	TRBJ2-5	TGTGCCAGCCAAACGGGTAGCGGGGTGGGGGAGACCCAGTACTTC	CASQTGSGVGETQYF
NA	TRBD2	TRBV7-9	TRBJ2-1	TGTGCCAGCAGCCCTCCCTGGGGACTAGCGGGGGGTAGAAATGAGCAGTTCTTC	CASSPPWGLAGGRNEQFF
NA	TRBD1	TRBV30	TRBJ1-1	TGTGCCTGGACTAAATTCTGGGACAGGGGAGGCACTGAAGCTTTCTTT	CAWTKFWDRGGTEAFF
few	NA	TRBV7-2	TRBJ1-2	TGTGCCAGCAGCTTACTAGGTCAGGAGGGAACTAACTATGGCTACACCTTC	CASSLLGQEGTNYGYTF
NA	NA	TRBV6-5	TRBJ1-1	TGTGCCAGCAGGGTGGAGGGGACTGAAGCTTTCTTT	CASRVEGTEAFF
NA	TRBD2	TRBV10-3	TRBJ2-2	TGTGCCATCACTCCGGGGGGGCACGGCGGGGAGCTGTTTTTT	CAITPGGHGGELFF
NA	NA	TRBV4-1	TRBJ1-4	TGCGCCAGCAGCCAGACAGGTTCGAATGAAAAACTGTTTTTT	CASSQTGSNEKLFF
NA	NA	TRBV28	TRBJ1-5	TGTGCCAGCAGTTTAGGCGGGATCGGCAATCAGCCCCAGCATTTT	CASSLGGIGNQPQHF
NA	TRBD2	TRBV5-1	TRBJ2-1	TGCGCCAGCAGCTCAAGGGGCGGGGGGAAAGCTTCCTACAATGAGCAGTTCTTC	CASSSRGGGKASYNEQFF
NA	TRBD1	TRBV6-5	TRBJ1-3	TGTGCCAGCACAGCCAGGGGGGCCCCGGGGAACACCATATATTTT	CASTARGAPGNTIYF
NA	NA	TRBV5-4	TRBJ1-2	TGTGCCAGCAGCTTTCGGGGGGCTTCTAACTATGGCTACACCTTC	CASSFRGASNYGYTF
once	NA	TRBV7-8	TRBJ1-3	TGTGCCAGCAGCCAATATGGAAACACCATATATTTT	CASSQYGNTIYF
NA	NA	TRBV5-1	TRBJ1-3	TGCGCCAGCAGCTCTACAGGAGTTGGAAACACCATATATTTT	CASSSTGVGNTIYF
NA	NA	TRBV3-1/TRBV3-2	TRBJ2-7	TGTGCCAGCAGCCAAGTGAGGTTTACGGAGCAGTACTTC	CASSQVRFTEQYF